This T cell receptor beta chain derives from a study of blood T cells in healthy people across ages. Overall study context: With template switching, about one barcoded beta molecule was captured per two T cells.

Every sample yielded at least 6.5 million isolated PBMCs. Germline values: CDR1 DFQATT, CDR2 SNEGSKA (reference sequence). This CDR3 is built from 14 residues. Trimming cost V 7 bases and J 8 bases, with 23 bases left between them. This clonotype was detected only once. A second PCR of roughly 7 to 11 cycles used a sample-barcoded 5' primer and a J-beta primer mix. Every cDNA molecule bore a tag from a template-switch adaptor containing 12 random nucleotides. One entry per CDR3 protein, called by TCRdb with MiXCR from the 5' RACE reads. The data contain around 1,100,000 distinct CDR3 sequences, about two fifths of them singletons.

The rearrangement joins TRBV20-1 to TRBJ1-2; possible D gene TRBD1, 5 bases. The material sequenced was blood. This receptor was identified in a young man in good health. CDR3 in amino acids: CSVPDRDSRDGYTF. The CDR3 DNA follows: TGCAGTGTACCTGACCGGGACTCTCGCGACGGCTACACCTTC.